A single sample is the source of the 15 T cell receptor beta chains below, sequenced in a study of tumor-infiltrating lymphocytes in primary liver carcinoma. Investigators took RNA and DNA out together from roughly 21-30 mg of unsorted bulk tissue. Starting material of around 490 ng total RNA yielded TCR beta cDNA via a constant-region primer. Construction of TCR beta libraries relied on three successive nested multiplex PCR rounds employing slightly modified ARM-PCR. A C-beta reverse primer and TRBV1-TRBV30 forward primers served in each of the first two PCR rounds, at about 9 cycles apiece. Each CDR3 protein gets one entry after TCRdb re-called the multiplex PCR reads with MiXCR. The sample shows about 75,000 distinct CDR3 sequences, 65% to 75% of them seen only once. The material sequenced was tumor-adjacent normal liver tissue. The receptors shown here come from a man between 35 and 55 years old with primary liver carcinoma and hepatitis B virus infection.

This clonotype was picked up one time. The chain couples TRBV6-5 to TRBJ2-7; D call uncertain. The V gene lost 5 bases and the J gene lost 5 bases, with 13 bases spanning the gap. CDR1 MNHEY and CDR2 SVGAGI come from the germline V gene. The length of the CDR3 is 13 residues. CDR3 region: CASSPPHSNEQYF. The CDR3, as DNA: TGTGCCAGCAGTCCCCCACATAGCAACGAGCAGTACTTC.

About this clonotype itself: A much larger clone is a single base away; this may be a read error. The V gene is TRBV12-3 or TRBV12-4, the J gene TRBJ2-5, with D possibly TRBD1 on 6 matching bases. CDR3 length: 14 amino acids. The V and J ends lost 4 bases and 2 bases respectively, with 11 bases between them. CDR3 bases: TGTGCCAGCAGTTCCAACAGGGTACAAGAGACCCAGTACTTC. Encoded protein: CASSSNRVQETQYF.

Of note for this clonotype: Because the CDR3 is missing its conserved closing phenylalanine or tryptophan, this is likely a read error. The genes are TRBV5-1 and TRBJ2-3; maybe TRBD2 (6 bases). This CDR3 has 17 amino acids. Trimming shortened V by 0 bases and J by 6 bases, and 20 bases separated the two germline ends. Germline V gene data show CDR1 as SGHRS and CDR2 as YFSETQ. CDR3 in amino acids: CASSLAELAPGVDTQYL. The CDR3 region has the DNA TGCGCCAGCAGCTTGGCAGAACTAGCTCCGGGCGTTGATACGCAGTATCTT.

A remark on this clonotype: The junction departs from germline at one end; a sequencing error may be responsible. This chain links TRBV6-6 with TRBJ1-2, with a tentative D call TRBD1 (6 bases). Germline CDR1 MNHNY, CDR2 SVGAGI (reference sequence). The CDR3 extends over 17 amino acids. CDR3 in amino acids: CAISGGPGTASNYDYTF. CDR3 DNA sequence: TGTGCCATCAGTGGGGGCCCCGGGACGGCTTCTAACTATGACTACACCTTC.

Concerning this clonotype: The final CDR3 position lacks the conserved phenylalanine or tryptophan, pointing to a likely read error. This sequence joins TRBV5-6 and TRBJ2-3; tentative D call: TRBD1 (5 bases). V dropped 5 bases and J dropped 1 base, with 17 bases sitting between them. This CDR3 has 16 amino acids. Per germline, CDR1 SGHDT and CDR2 YYEEEE. Here the CDR3 reads CASSQGRESGTDTQYS. As DNA, the CDR3 is TGTGCCAGCAGTCAGGGTCGAGAGTCGGGCACAGATACGCAGTATTCT.

Comment on this clonotype: A read error may explain this, as a much larger clone is one base away. The rearrangement links TRBV7-9 to TRBJ1-4; D is undetermined. The V gene lost 3 bases and the J gene lost 1 base, with 9 bases spanning the gap. Germline V gene data show CDR1 as SEHNR and CDR2 as FQNEAQ (reference sequence). The CDR3 consists of 15 residues. This CDR3 is CASSFDGVTNEKLFF. DNA for the CDR3: TGTGCCAGCAGCTTCGACGGTGTAACTAATGAAAAACTGTTTTTT.

V is TRBV5-6 and J is TRBJ2-3; D is uncertain. Germline V lookup: CDR1 SGHDT, CDR2 YYEEEE. Between the trimmed V and J ends, which lost 3 bases and 2 bases, there was a span of 4 bases. The CDR3 contains 12 residues. CDR3 sequence reads: CASSWATDTQYF. The CDR3, as DNA: TGTGCCAGCAGCTGGGCCACAGATACGCAGTATTTT.

Notes on this clonotype: One junction end disagrees with the germline gene, perhaps due to a read error. This chain connects TRBV24-1 to TRBJ2-2; D assignment may be TRBD1 or TRBD2 (5 bases each). The CDR3 runs 15 residues. Germline-derived CDR1 and CDR2 are KGHDR and SFDVKD. CDR3 in amino acids: CVTSDGSRDTGELFF. As DNA, the CDR3 is TGTGTCACCAGTGATGGGAGCAGGGACACCGGGGAGCTGTTTTTT.

With respect to this clonotype: At one of its ends the junction is not consistent with the germline gene, which may arise from a read error. The chain carries TRBV12-3 or TRBV12-4 and TRBJ1-1, with 9 positions matching TRBD1. CDR3 length equals 15 residues. CDR3 protein: CASSLRDRENTKAFF. DNA of the CDR3: TGTGCTAGCAGTTTACGGGACAGGGAGAACACTAAAGCTTTCTTT.

This clonotype was seen many times. The rearrangement links TRBV4-3 to TRBJ1-2, with a weak D call TRBD1 (5 bases). V gave up 0 bases and J gave up 1 base, with 6 bases separating them. The CDR3 extends over 14 amino acids. Germline-derived CDR1 and CDR2 are LGHNA and YSLEER. CDR3 sequence: CASSQERGNYGYTF. In DNA, the CDR3 is TGCGCCAGCAGCCAAGAAAGGGGTAACTATGGCTACACCTTC.

This clonotype has ten or more counts. The chain carries TRBV6-5 and TRBJ2-3, with D tentatively TRBD1 (5 bases). Trimming removed 6 bases at V and 3 bases at J, with 16 bases between. Germline V gene data show CDR1 as MNHEY and CDR2 as SVGAGI. The CDR3 covers 15 residues. This CDR3 reads CASRPDINPTDTQYF. In DNA form, the CDR3 reads TGTGCCAGCAGACCGGACATTAACCCGACAGATACGCAGTATTTT.

Notes on this clonotype: An end of the junction does not agree with germline; a read error may underlie this. This chain connects TRBV11-2 to TRBJ2-7, with TRBD1 matching over 9 bases. The CDR3 has 15 amino acids. Germline V gives CDR1 SGHAT, CDR2 FQNNGV. The CDR3 DNA follows: TGTGCCGGCAGCTCTAGCACAGGGGGCCCCTACGAGCAGTACTTC. Residues: CAGSSSTGGPYEQYF. Combining the CDR3 with reference TRBV11-2 and TRBJ2-7 gives the whole variable domain EAGVAQSPRYKIIEKRQSVAFWCNPISGHATLYWYQQILGQGPKLLIQFQNNGVVDDSQLPKDRFSAERLKGVDSTLKIQPAKLEDSAVYLCAGSSSTGGPYEQYFGPGTRLTVT.

A word on this clonotype: A clone one base away is much larger, so this may be a read error. The rearrangement links TRBV6-1 to TRBJ2-3; D not certain. The CDR3 extends over 15 amino acids. In germline, CDR1 is MNHNS, CDR2 SASEGT. The CDR3 nucleotides read TGTGCCGGCAGTGAAAACTTCCAAGTCACAGATACGCAGTATTTT. Encoded protein: CAGSENFQVTDTQYF.

As regards this clonotype: A junction end diverges from the germline sequence, so it may reflect a read error. The gene calls are TRBV4-2 and TRBJ2-7, with 7 bases fitting TRBD2. Looked up from germline, CDR1 is LGHNA and CDR2 is YNFKEQ. The CDR3 is made up of 16 amino acids. CDR3 nucleotide sequence: TGTGCCAGCAGCCAAGATTCGGGGGGTGTTCCCTACGAGCCGTACTTC. Its protein is CASSQDSGGVPYEPYF.

This sequence joins TRBV7-2 and TRBJ2-3, with 9 positions matching TRBD2. V was clipped by 5 bases and J by 4 bases; unmatched bases: 7. The germline V gene encodes CDR1 SGHTA and CDR2 FQGNSA. The CDR3 consists of 15 residues. The CDR3 DNA sequence: TGTGCCAGCAGCCTCGGGACTAGCTTCGCAGATACGCAGTATTTT. Protein product: CASSLGTSFADTQYF.